The 20 T cell receptor beta chains below all came from one sample that was sequenced in a study of blood T cell repertoires in COVID-19. Clones were read by immunoSEQ multiplex PCR, and TCRdb kept only the in-frame ones, dropping some. The data hold around 260,000 clones, with approximately 88% observed a single time. Sequencing was performed on peripheral blood. The receptors come from a human donor in a cohort sampled during active COVID-19.

The chain is built from TRBV27 and TRBJ1-1, with 9 bases aligning to TRBD1. V trimming: 5 bases; J trimming: 4 bases; junction bases outside the gene matches: 8. This CDR3 has 15 amino acids. Germline-derived CDR1 and CDR2 are MNHEY and SMNVEV (reference sequence). DNA for the CDR3: TGTGCCAGCAGTGCAACGGACAGGGGCATCACTGAAGCTTTCTTT. This codes for CASSATDRGITEAFF.

V gene TRBV6-5 combines with J gene TRBJ1-3; D gene ambiguous. The CDR3 sequence is 13 residues long. In germline, CDR1 is MNHEY, CDR2 SVGAGI. The germline V and J ends were trimmed by 4 bases and 9 bases, with 13 bases remaining between them. In DNA, the CDR3 is TGTGCCAGCAGTTCCTATCTTGGAGGCACCATATATTTT. Translated, it gives CASSSYLGGTIYF.

The chain recombines TRBV30 with TRBJ2-7, with 9 bases aligning to TRBD1. Germline loops: CDR1 GTSNPN, CDR2 SVGIG (reference sequence). This CDR3 region has 13 residues. After removal of 5 bases from V and 2 bases from J, the junction contained 4 bases not matched to a gene. The CDR3 reads CAWWDRATYEQYF. CDR3 in DNA: TGTGCCTGGTGGGACAGGGCCACCTACGAGCAGTACTTC.

The chain has TRBV21-1 and TRBJ2-7; TRBD2 is taken as the D call from the table, unchecked against the DNA. TRBV21-1 is shown as a pseudogene. CDR3 length: 17 residues. CDR3 bases: TGTGCCAGCAGCAAAGGGGCTAGCGGGAGGGCCATCTACGAGCAGTACTTC. Its translation: CASSKGASGRAIYEQYF.

The V gene is TRBV27, the J gene TRBJ1-1, with D uncertain. Germline V gives CDR1 MNHEY, CDR2 SMNVEV (reference sequence). There are 14 residues in the CDR3. With 7 bases removed from V and 1 base from J, the gap between germline ends came to 13 bases. The CDR3 region is CASTPSAGNTEAFF. The CDR3 DNA reads as TGTGCCAGCACCCCTTCCGCAGGGAACACTGAAGCTTTCTTT.

The V gene is TRBV5-6, the J gene TRBJ1-4, with no clear D. Germline loops: CDR1 SGHDT, CDR2 YYEEEE. V lost 2 bases to trimming and J lost 8 bases, with 16 bases between them. This CDR3 has 15 residues. CDR3 DNA: TGTGCCAGCAGCTTTCGCGACCCCGGCAGGGAAAAACTGTTTTTT. Protein: CASSFRDPGREKLFF.

The CDR3 spells CASSFGGLGNTIYF. The DNA of the CDR3 is TGTGCCAGCAGCTTCGGGGGGCTCGGAAACACCATATATTTT. V is TRBV5-5 and J is TRBJ1-3, with a weak D call TRBD1 (6 bases). Germline V gene sequence: CDR1 SGHKS, CDR2 YYEKEE (reference sequence). Trimming cost V 2 bases and J 4 bases, with 10 bases left between them. CDR3 length: 14 residues.

The genes are TRBV6-4 and TRBJ2-1, with 8 bases identical to TRBD1. CDR1 is MRHNA and CDR2 is SNTAGT in the germline V gene. The CDR3 has 14 residues. Losses at the gene ends were 3 bases for V and 5 bases for J; bases not matched to a gene: 3. The CDR3 region is CASSEQGVHNEQFF. The CDR3 coding sequence is TGTGCCAGCAGTGAACAGGGGGTCCACAATGAGCAGTTCTTC.

The chain has TRBV4-3 and TRBJ2-1; 9 bases agree with TRBD2. The CDR3 runs to 13 residues. Germline V gives CDR1 LGHNA, CDR2 YSLEER. Unmatched junction bases numbered 6, after V lost 5 bases and J lost 10 bases. CDR3 sequence (DNA): TGCGCCAGCAGCGCGATAACTAGCGGGGAGCAGTTCTTC. Its protein product is CASSAITSGEQFF.

This clone has just one count. The chain carries TRBV4-2 and TRBJ2-5; TRBD2 aligns across 13 bases. V shed 2 bases and J 4 bases; nucleotides not matched to a gene: 16. Germline CDR1 reads LGHNA; CDR2 reads YNFKEQ. The CDR3 totals 20 residues. CDR3 protein: CASSQLRRTSGSLGGETQYF. The CDR3 DNA follows: TGTGCCAGCAGCCAATTGAGAAGGACTAGCGGGAGCTTAGGTGGAGAGACCCAGTACTTC.

V gene TRBV6-2 or TRBV6-3 combines with J gene TRBJ1-4, with D perhaps TRBD1 (5 bases). V lost 0 bases and J 4 bases, leaving 9 bases between the germline ends. CDR3 length: 15 residues. CDR1 is MNHEY, CDR2 SVGEGT, per germline. In DNA form, the CDR3 reads TGTGCCAGCAGTTACTCGACAGCTAATAATGAAAAACTGTTTTTT. Amino acids: CASSYSTANNEKLFF.

This sequence joins TRBV18 and TRBJ2-7; 9 bases map to TRBD1. The V gene's germline CDR1 is KGHSH and CDR2 LQKENI. V lost 3 bases to trimming and J lost 3 bases; unmatched junction nucleotides: 3. This CDR3 is 14 amino acids long. The CDR3 DNA reads TGTGCCAGCTCACCGGGACAGGGAGACTACGAGCAGTACTTC. Residues: CASSPGQGDYEQYF.

V gene TRBV29-1 combines with J gene TRBJ2-7, with TRBD1 identical over 7 bases. Unmatched junction bases numbered 12, after V lost 6 bases and J lost 7 bases. CDR1 and CDR2 (germline): SQVTM, ANQGSEA. The CDR3 spans 13 residues. As DNA, the CDR3 is TGCAGCGTCCTCGGGACACCAGGGGGTGAGCAGTACTTC. Its translation: CSVLGTPGGEQYF.

The chain employs TRBV9 and TRBJ2-7; TRBD2 might be the D (5 bases). Germline CDR1 reads SGDLS; CDR2 reads YYNGEE. Trimming cost V 3 bases and J 3 bases, with 16 bases left between them. The CDR3 has 15 residues. This chain's CDR3 is CASSGGSAIHYEQYF. The CDR3 DNA reads TGTGCCAGCAGCGGCGGGTCGGCCATACACTACGAGCAGTACTTC.

The chain couples TRBV7-2 to TRBJ1-1; no clear D. Germline CDR1 reads SGHTA; CDR2 reads FQGNSA. The V gene lost 3 bases and the J gene lost 11 bases, with 7 bases spanning the gap. The CDR3 spans 10 residues. CDR3 sequence reads: CASSFLAAFF. The CDR3 region has the DNA TGTGCCAGCAGCTTTCTCGCGGCTTTCTTT. The entire variable domain, with the rest obtained from reference TRBV7-2 and TRBJ1-1, is as follows: GAGVSQSPSNKVTEKGKDVELRCDPISGHTALYWYRQSLGQGLEFLIYFQGNSAPDKSGLPSDRFSAERTGGSVSTLTIQRTQQEDSAVYLCASSFLAAFFGQGTRLTVV.

The J gene is TRBJ1-4, the V gene TRBV18; D is unclear. V lost 3 bases to trimming and J lost 6 bases, with 11 bases between them. The CDR3 covers 14 residues. Germline values: CDR1 KGHSH, CDR2 LQKENI. CDR3 in DNA: TGTGCCAGCTCACCGGGGAGGGCGGATGAAAAACTGTTTTTT. It specifies CASSPGRADEKLFF.

CDR3 residues: CASSTQGQANYGYTF. DNA for the CDR3: TGTGCCAGCAGCACCCAGGGACAGGCCAACTATGGCTACACCTTC. The J gene is TRBJ1-2, the V gene TRBV5-5; 8 bases map to TRBD1. Per the germline V gene, CDR1 is SGHKS and CDR2 is YYEKEE (reference sequence). This CDR3 has 15 residues. J was trimmed by 2 bases and V by 4 bases; bases with no gene match: 7.

The genes are TRBV7-3 and TRBJ1-1; maybe TRBD1 (5 bases). This CDR3 has 13 residues. Germline V lookup: CDR1 SGHTA, CDR2 FQGTGA. V was trimmed by 1 base and J by 7 bases, leaving 10 bases between them. The CDR3 loop is CASSLIWGGEAFF. The CDR3 DNA reads as TGTGCCAGCAGCTTAATATGGGGGGGTGAAGCTTTCTTT. The variable domain in full, with the rest retrieved from reference TRBV7-3 and TRBJ1-1, is GAGVSQTPSNKVTEKGKYVELRCDPISGHTALYWYRQSLGQGPEFLIYFQGTGAADDSGLPNDRFFAVRPEGSVSTLKIQRTERGDSAVYLCASSLIWGGEAFFGQGTRLTVV.

This clone was counted between two and nine times. This rearrangement joins TRBV6-2 or TRBV6-3 to TRBJ2-1; TRBD2 matches at 8 bases. Germline V gene lookup returns CDR1 MNHEY and CDR2 SVGEGT. After removal of 5 bases from V and 6 bases from J, the junction contained 6 bases not matched to a gene. The CDR3 spans 14 residues. CDR3 in amino acids: CASSRPGGGNEQFF. The CDR3 DNA is TGTGCCAGCAGTCGCCCCGGGGGGGGCAATGAGCAGTTCTTC.

The V and J genes are TRBV27 and TRBJ1-3, with D unclear. V was cut by 5 bases and J by 0 bases, with 5 bases left in between. The germline CDR1 and CDR2 sequences are MNHEY and SMNVEV (reference sequence). This CDR3 is 13 amino acids long. CDR3 protein: CASSPYSGNTIYF. For the CDR3, the DNA is TGTGCCAGCAGTCCTTACTCTGGAAACACCATATATTTT.